A selection of T cell receptor beta chains follows, all from one sample in a study of beta chain features in type 1 diabetes. Sequenced by immunoSEQ multiplex PCR; TCRdb stores in-frame clones only, minus some. Here the sample spans 140,000 or so clones, just over 9% being singletons. Material: central memory CD4+ T cells from blood. Receptors originate from a man between 18 and 35 years old in good health. Both conserved end residues are part of each CDR3. The order of the fields is D gene, clone size, J gene, V gene, CDR3 protein, CDR3 DNA. A D gene is named only where the DNA matches it firmly. Expanded clones are given a class, and other clones once, few, many or no size at all.

d_gene: NA
abundance: few
j_gene: TRBJ1-5
v_gene: TRBV6-6
CDR3aa: CASSYTSPGNQPQHF
CDR3nt: TGTGCCAGCAGTTACACGTCTCCAGGCAATCAGCCCCAGCATTTT

d_gene: TRBD2
abundance: few
j_gene: TRBJ2-1
v_gene: TRBV7-9
CDR3aa: CASSFVAGGRFNEQFF
CDR3nt: TGTGCCAGCAGCTTCGTAGCGGGGGGACGTTTCAATGAGCAGTTCTTC

d_gene: TRBD2
abundance: few
j_gene: TRBJ2-7
v_gene: TRBV13
CDR3aa: CASSPFRSGGLPRYEQYF
CDR3nt: TGTGCCAGCTCACCGTTTAGGAGCGGGGGCCTCCCCCGCTACGAGCAGTACTTC

d_gene: TRBD2
abundance: NA
j_gene: TRBJ2-1
v_gene: TRBV7-3
CDR3aa: CASSSGTSGVYNEQFF
CDR3nt: TGTGCCAGCAGCTCAGGGACTAGCGGGGTTTACAATGAGCAGTTCTTC

d_gene: NA
abundance: NA
j_gene: TRBJ2-5
v_gene: TRBV28
CDR3aa: CANSYGETQYF
CDR3nt: TGTGCCAACAGTTACGGAGAGACCCAGTACTTC

d_gene: NA
abundance: NA
j_gene: TRBJ2-5
v_gene: TRBV7-2
CDR3aa: CASSLQGSETQYF
CDR3nt: TGTGCCAGCAGCTTACAGGGGTCGGAGACCCAGTACTTC

d_gene: NA
abundance: few
j_gene: TRBJ2-1
v_gene: TRBV7-8
CDR3aa: CASRAGGSYNEQFF
CDR3nt: TGTGCCAGCCGGGCGGGCGGCTCCTACAATGAGCAGTTCTTC

d_gene: NA
abundance: few
j_gene: TRBJ2-7
v_gene: TRBV5-4
CDR3aa: CASSIDGISYEQYF
CDR3nt: TGTGCCAGCAGCATTGACGGGATCTCCTACGAGCAGTACTTC

d_gene: NA
abundance: few
j_gene: TRBJ2-7
v_gene: TRBV18
CDR3aa: CASSPMYQVSSYEQYF
CDR3nt: TGTGCCAGCTCACCGATGTATCAGGTTAGCTCCTACGAGCAGTACTTC

d_gene: TRBD2
abundance: NA
j_gene: TRBJ2-2
v_gene: TRBV30
CDR3aa: CAWRRGGTGELFF
CDR3nt: TGTGCCTGGCGGCGCGGGGGCACCGGGGAGCTGTTTTTT

d_gene: TRBD1
abundance: NA
j_gene: TRBJ2-7
v_gene: TRBV9
CDR3aa: CASSEGQGSFYEQYF
CDR3nt: TGTGCCAGCAGCGAAGGACAGGGTTCTTTTTACGAGCAGTACTTC

d_gene: NA
abundance: few
j_gene: TRBJ2-5
v_gene: TRBV7-3
CDR3aa: CASSSLGAGNQETQYF
CDR3nt: TGTGCCAGCAGCTCATTGGGAGCGGGTAACCAAGAGACCCAGTACTTC

d_gene: TRBD1
abundance: NA
j_gene: TRBJ2-7
v_gene: TRBV28
CDR3aa: CASSNTGTAYEQYF
CDR3nt: TGTGCCAGTTCAAACACCGGGACAGCCTACGAGCAGTACTTC

d_gene: NA
abundance: many
j_gene: TRBJ2-7
v_gene: TRBV29-1
CDR3aa: CSYKARGRYEQYF
CDR3nt: TGCAGCTACAAAGCCAGGGGGAGGTACGAGCAGTACTTC

d_gene: NA
abundance: few
j_gene: TRBJ1-2
v_gene: TRBV5-1
CDR3aa: CASSANAGMGYGYTF
CDR3nt: TGCGCCAGCAGCGCGAACGCAGGGATGGGCTATGGCTACACCTTC

d_gene: TRBD2
abundance: NA
j_gene: TRBJ2-1
v_gene: TRBV4-3
CDR3aa: CASSKSGLAGYLNEQFF
CDR3nt: TGCGCCAGCAGCAAATCGGGACTAGCGGGGTATCTTAATGAGCAGTTCTTC

d_gene: NA
abundance: few
j_gene: TRBJ1-2
v_gene: TRBV4-3
CDR3aa: CASSQGGTGPNYGYTF
CDR3nt: TGCGCCAGCAGCCAAGGCGGTACAGGGCCTAACTATGGCTACACCTTC

d_gene: NA
abundance: NA
j_gene: TRBJ1-6
v_gene: TRBV7-9
CDR3aa: CASSLAGRLSSPLHF
CDR3nt: TGTGCCAGCAGCTTAGCGGGCAGGCTAAGTTCACCCCTCCACTTT

d_gene: NA
abundance: NA
j_gene: TRBJ2-7
v_gene: TRBV7-9
CDR3aa: CASSLGMGGTLTYEQYF
CDR3nt: TGTGCCAGCAGCTTAGGGATGGGTGGGACACTAACCTACGAGCAGTACTTC

d_gene: TRBD1
abundance: NA
j_gene: TRBJ2-5
v_gene: TRBV4-2
CDR3aa: CASSGGQGAWETQYF
CDR3nt: TGTGCCAGCAGCGGAGGACAGGGGGCATGGGAGACCCAGTACTTC

d_gene: TRBD1
abundance: many
j_gene: TRBJ2-1
v_gene: TRBV7-2
CDR3aa: CASRPGGVPNNEQFF
CDR3nt: TGTGCCAGCAGACCAGGGGGCGTCCCCAACAATGAGCAGTTCTTC

d_gene: TRBD1
abundance: few
j_gene: TRBJ1-3
v_gene: TRBV30
CDR3aa: CAWTGDRDSGNTIYF
CDR3nt: TGTGCCTGGACGGGAGACAGGGACTCTGGAAACACCATATATTTT

d_gene: NA
abundance: NA
j_gene: TRBJ2-1
v_gene: TRBV4-1
CDR3aa: CASSQERLPPLF
CDR3nt: TGCGCCAGCAGCCAAGAGCGCCTCCCCCCCCTCTTC

d_gene: TRBD1
abundance: NA
j_gene: TRBJ2-1
v_gene: TRBV25-1
CDR3aa: CASSEGGQGHNEQFF
CDR3nt: TGTGCCAGCAGTGAAGGGGGACAGGGGCACAATGAGCAGTTCTTC

d_gene: TRBD2
abundance: many
j_gene: TRBJ2-3
v_gene: TRBV14
CDR3aa: CASSQVAGSSTDTQYF
CDR3nt: TGTGCCAGCAGCCAAGTAGCGGGGTCGAGCACAGATACGCAGTATTTT

d_gene: TRBD1
abundance: NA
j_gene: TRBJ2-7
v_gene: TRBV6-5
CDR3aa: CASSYAGTAVYEQYF
CDR3nt: TGTGCCAGCAGTTACGCCGGGACAGCAGTCTACGAGCAGTACTTC

d_gene: NA
abundance: few
j_gene: TRBJ2-5
v_gene: TRBV29-1
CDR3aa: CSGRKGDGTGTQYF
CDR3nt: TGCAGCGGGAGGAAGGGGGACGGGACCGGGACCCAGTACTTC

d_gene: NA
abundance: NA
j_gene: TRBJ2-3
v_gene: TRBV2
CDR3aa: CASSDGQASTDTQYF
CDR3nt: TGTGCCAGCAGTGATGGGCAGGCAAGCACAGATACGCAGTATTTT

d_gene: NA
abundance: many
j_gene: TRBJ2-1
v_gene: TRBV19
CDR3aa: CASSIWPNEQFF
CDR3nt: TGTGCCAGTAGTATCTGGCCCAATGAGCAGTTCTTC

d_gene: TRBD2
abundance: few
j_gene: TRBJ2-2
v_gene: TRBV7-2
CDR3aa: CASSTRTSPWPGELFF
CDR3nt: TGTGCCAGCAGCACCCGGACTAGTCCTTGGCCCGGGGAGCTGTTTTTT

d_gene: TRBD1
abundance: few
j_gene: TRBJ2-1
v_gene: TRBV29-1
CDR3aa: CSVWAGGIGNEQFF
CDR3nt: TGCAGCGTGTGGGCAGGGGGCATCGGCAATGAGCAGTTCTTC

d_gene: NA
abundance: few
j_gene: TRBJ1-2
v_gene: TRBV29-1
CDR3aa: CSVYRPAIGYTF
CDR3nt: TGCAGCGTTTACAGGCCCGCTATTGGCTACACCTTC

d_gene: TRBD1
abundance: NA
j_gene: TRBJ1-2
v_gene: TRBV5-1
CDR3aa: CASSLRQGAYGYTF
CDR3nt: TGCGCCAGCAGCTTGCGACAGGGGGCCTATGGCTACACCTTC

d_gene: TRBD2
abundance: NA
j_gene: TRBJ2-5
v_gene: TRBV7-2
CDR3aa: CASSLELAGGGGKTQYF
CDR3nt: TGTGCCAGCAGCTTAGAACTAGCGGGGGGCGGGGGGAAGACCCAGTACTTC

d_gene: NA
abundance: many
j_gene: TRBJ2-2
v_gene: TRBV7-2
CDR3aa: CASRSSGNTGELFF
CDR3nt: TGTGCCAGCAGATCTTCAGGAAACACCGGGGAGCTGTTTTTT

d_gene: TRBD2
abundance: once
j_gene: TRBJ2-1
v_gene: TRBV25-1
CDR3aa: CASARGGGEQFF
CDR3nt: TGTGCCAGCGCTCGGGGGGGCGGTGAGCAGTTCTTC

d_gene: TRBD1
abundance: few
j_gene: TRBJ1-4
v_gene: TRBV5-1
CDR3aa: CASSPRTGNEKLFF
CDR3nt: TGCGCCAGCAGCCCGCGGACAGGGAATGAAAAACTGTTTTTT

d_gene: NA
abundance: NA
j_gene: TRBJ1-1
v_gene: TRBV5-1
CDR3aa: CASSTNTLGSSTEAFF
CDR3nt: TGCGCCAGCAGCACCAACACCTTAGGGAGTTCAACTGAAGCTTTCTTT

d_gene: NA
abundance: NA
j_gene: TRBJ1-5
v_gene: TRBV30
CDR3aa: CAWSLRSNQPQHF
CDR3nt: TGTGCCTGGAGCCTCAGATCCAATCAGCCCCAGCATTTT

d_gene: TRBD1
abundance: few
j_gene: TRBJ2-1
v_gene: TRBV9
CDR3aa: CASSVAGGTSYNEQFF
CDR3nt: TGTGCCAGCAGCGTAGCAGGGGGCACCTCCTACAATGAGCAGTTCTTC

d_gene: NA
abundance: few
j_gene: TRBJ1-4
v_gene: TRBV7-2
CDR3aa: CASSLVRATVNEKLFF
CDR3nt: TGTGCCAGCAGCTTAGTTAGGGCGACAGTTAATGAAAAACTGTTTTTT

d_gene: NA
abundance: few
j_gene: TRBJ2-7
v_gene: TRBV7-2
CDR3aa: CASSLGRGSYEQYF
CDR3nt: TGTGCCAGCAGCTTAGGCAGGGGATCCTACGAGCAGTACTTC

d_gene: NA
abundance: few
j_gene: TRBJ2-5
v_gene: TRBV7-9
CDR3aa: CASSLQREAKETQYF
CDR3nt: TGTGCCAGCAGCCTCCAAAGGGAGGCAAAGGAGACCCAGTACTTC

d_gene: TRBD2
abundance: few
j_gene: TRBJ2-5
v_gene: TRBV6-5
CDR3aa: CASREPGGRETQYF
CDR3nt: TGTGCCAGCAGAGAGCCGGGAGGCAGAGAGACCCAGTACTTC

d_gene: TRBD1
abundance: few
j_gene: TRBJ2-5
v_gene: TRBV6-6
CDR3aa: CASSAGQGQTGTQYF
CDR3nt: TGTGCCAGCAGCGCGGGACAGGGGCAGACGGGGACCCAGTACTTC

d_gene: TRBD2
abundance: NA
j_gene: TRBJ2-1
v_gene: TRBV14
CDR3aa: CASSQDLGTSGGLSYNEQFF
CDR3nt: TGTGCCAGCAGCCAAGATCTGGGGACTAGCGGGGGCCTCTCCTACAATGAGCAGTTCTTC

d_gene: NA
abundance: NA
j_gene: TRBJ2-1
v_gene: TRBV7-8
CDR3aa: CASSLATRSGEQFF
CDR3nt: TGTGCCAGCAGCTTAGCGACGAGGTCCGGTGAGCAGTTCTTC

d_gene: TRBD1
abundance: few
j_gene: TRBJ2-1
v_gene: TRBV14
CDR3aa: CASSQGQGARNEQFF
CDR3nt: TGTGCCAGCAGCCAAGGACAGGGGGCAAGGAATGAGCAGTTCTTC

d_gene: NA
abundance: NA
j_gene: TRBJ1-2
v_gene: TRBV1
CDR3aa: CTSSHVGPDYGYTF
CDR3nt: TGCACCAGCAGCCACGTGGGGCCAGACTATGGCTACACCTTC

d_gene: NA
abundance: NA
j_gene: TRBJ1-5
v_gene: TRBV5-1
CDR3aa: CASSSGTNNQPQHF
CDR3nt: TGCGCCAGCAGCAGCGGGACAAACAATCAGCCCCAGCATTTT

d_gene: TRBD1
abundance: NA
j_gene: TRBJ1-1
v_gene: TRBV14
CDR3aa: CASSPNRGTSEAFF
CDR3nt: TGTGCCAGCAGCCCTAACAGGGGAACCTCTGAAGCTTTCTTT

d_gene: TRBD2
abundance: NA
j_gene: TRBJ2-3
v_gene: TRBV10-2
CDR3aa: CASSDQAGGDTDTQYF
CDR3nt: TGCGCCAGCAGTGACCAAGCGGGGGGGGACACAGATACGCAGTATTTT

d_gene: TRBD1
abundance: many
j_gene: TRBJ2-7
v_gene: TRBV27
CDR3aa: CASSLSAATGAGEQYF
CDR3nt: TGTGCCAGCAGTTTATCTGCCGCGACAGGGGCTGGGGAGCAGTACTTC

d_gene: NA
abundance: NA
j_gene: TRBJ1-6
v_gene: TRBV5-4
CDR3aa: CASSLTAGNSPLHF
CDR3nt: TGTGCCAGCAGCTTGACAGCGGGCAATTCACCCCTCCACTTT